The 13 T cell receptor beta chains below all came from one sample that was sequenced in a study of CD8 T cells in ankylosing spondylitis. MiXCR, run by TCRdb on the 5' RACE reads, gives a single entry per CDR3 protein. The table has 150,000 to 200,000 distinct CDR3 sequences, under 35% seen once; the top ten hold approximately 6%. The sequenced sample consisted of synovial fluid, either unsorted or a sorted T cell fraction (not recorded which). The origin of the receptors is a male donor with ankylosing spondylitis.

The chain has TRBV30 and TRBJ1-3; 7 bases align to TRBD1. The CDR3 is made up of 15 amino acids. Germline loops: CDR1 GTSNPN, CDR2 SVGIG (reference sequence). J gave up 3 bases and V 3 bases, and 8 bases lay outside the gene matches. The CDR3 bases are TGTGCCTGGAGCCCCGGTACAGGGGTTGGAAACACCATATATTTT. Translating it yields CAWSPGTGVGNTIYF.

The V gene is TRBV2, the J gene TRBJ2-1, with D perhaps matching TRBD2 (6 bases). The ends were cut back, 5 bases at V and 4 bases at J, with 15 bases in the middle. This CDR3 spans 15 amino acids. Looked up from germline, CDR1 is SNHLY and CDR2 is FYNNEI. The CDR3 nucleotides are TGTGCCAGCAGTACCGGGACTGGGGAATACAATGAGCAGTTCTTC. This gives the protein CASSTGTGEYNEQFF.

Regarding this clonotype: This likely traces to a read error, being one base from a far larger clone. The chain carries TRBV14 and TRBJ2-7; no clear D gene. The V gene lost 1 base and the J gene lost 2 bases, with 3 bases spanning the gap. The germline V gene encodes CDR1 SGHDN and CDR2 FVKESK. CDR3 size: 12 residues. The CDR3 DNA sequence: TGTGCCAGCAGCCAAGGGGCCTACGAGCAGTACTTC. It specifies CASSQGAYEQYF.

This sequence joins TRBV3-1 and TRBJ2-1; D possibly corresponds to TRBD1 (6 bases). The CDR3 is made up of 14 amino acids. Between the trimmed V and J ends, which lost 4 bases and 8 bases, there was a span of 15 bases. CDR1 and CDR2 from the germline V gene are LGHDT and YNNKEL (reference sequence). The chain's CDR3 is CASSPPTGKYEQFF. Here the CDR3 DNA reads TGTGCCAGCAGCCCTCCGACAGGTAAGTATGAGCAGTTCTTC.

There are a few counts of this clonotype. This sequence joins TRBV12-3 or TRBV12-4 and TRBJ2-6; 10 bases match TRBD1. This CDR3 spans 18 amino acids. Trimming took 2 bases from V and 0 from J; bases not matched to a gene: 4. Here the CDR3 reads CASSLKGQGSSGANVLTF. The DNA for the CDR3 is TGTGCCAGCAGTTTAAAGGGACAGGGGTCCTCTGGGGCCAACGTCCTGACTTTC.

The rearrangement uses TRBV7-8 and TRBJ1-1; D unresolved. The V end lost 2 bases, the J end lost 0 bases, and 7 bases lay between the germline ends. The CDR3 has 14 residues. Germline CDR1 reads SGHVS; CDR2 reads FQNEAQ. The CDR3 DNA reads as TGTGCCAGCAGCTTATCTTACCTGAACACTGAAGCTTTCTTT. It is translated as CASSLSYLNTEAFF.

The table lists this clonotype with a count of one. The chain joins TRBV7-8 to TRBJ1-1; D is unclear. The V gene's germline CDR1 is SGHVS and CDR2 FQNEAQ. Between the trimmed V and J ends, which lost 0 bases and 2 bases, there was a span of 7 bases. CDR3 length equals 14 residues. This chain's CDR3 is CASSLAWGNTEAFF. In nucleotides, the CDR3 is TGTGCCAGCAGCTTAGCCTGGGGAAACACTGAAGCTTTCTTT.

This clonotype has more than one count but fewer than ten. The V gene is TRBV5-1, the J gene TRBJ2-2, with 10 bases fitting TRBD2. The CDR3 length is 16 residues. CDR1 is SGHRS, CDR2 YFSETQ, per germline. The junction had 6 bases not matched to a gene; V was cut back by 0 bases and J by 7 bases. CDR3 nucleotides: TGCGCCAGCAGCTTGGGTCTAGCGGGAGTTAGCGGGGAGCTGTTTTTT. This encodes CASSLGLAGVSGELFF.

Only a few counts were recorded for this clonotype. The gene calls are TRBV7-2 and TRBJ2-5; a possible D gene is TRBD2 (6 bases). The germline CDR1 and CDR2 sequences are SGHTA and FQGNSA. V was clipped by 3 bases and J by 4 bases, with 9 bases between them. The CDR3 extends over 13 amino acids. The CDR3 nucleotides read TGTGCCAGCAGCTTGACTAGTCTAGAGACCCAGTACTTC. This encodes CASSLTSLETQYF.

This clonotype was seen a few times. The chain is built from TRBV10-3 and TRBJ1-5; 11 bases are shared with TRBD1. CDR3 size: 15 residues. In germline, CDR1 is ENHRY, CDR2 SYGVKD. The V segment lost 1 base and the J segment 5 bases; nucleotides outside the gene matches: 1. The CDR3, as DNA: TGTGCCATCAGTGAGTGGGGACAGGGGGATCAGCCCCAGCATTTT. The encoded protein is CAISEWGQGDQPQHF.

Ten or more counts support this clonotype. This chain uses TRBV6-1 with TRBJ1-5, with D tentatively TRBD1 (6 bases). This CDR3 is built from 15 residues. Trimming removed 6 bases at V and 3 bases at J, with 15 bases between. Per germline, CDR1 MNHNS and CDR2 SASEGT. The CDR3 DNA reads TGTGCCAGCAGCCCAAGAGGGGGGAACAATCAGCCCCAGCATTTT. It codes for CASSPRGGNNQPQHF.

This chain connects TRBV18 to TRBJ1-6; D may be TRBD1 (5 bases). CDR3 length: 15 amino acids. Trimming cost V 5 bases and J 6 bases, with 14 bases left between them. Germline V gene data show CDR1 as KGHSH and CDR2 as LQKENI. CDR3 loop: CASSYGKQANSPLHF. DNA of the CDR3: TGTGCCAGCTCATACGGGAAACAGGCTAATTCACCCCTCCACTTT.

The chain combines TRBV20-1 with TRBJ1-1; tentatively, D is TRBD1 (5 bases). Trimming took 0 bases from V and 7 from J, leaving 12 bases between them. There are 13 residues in the CDR3. CDR1 is DFQATT, CDR2 SNEGSKA, per germline (reference sequence). Written as DNA, the CDR3 is TGCAGTGCTAGAGAGTACGGGGGAGGTGAAGCTTTCTTT. Its protein product is CSAREYGGGEAFF.